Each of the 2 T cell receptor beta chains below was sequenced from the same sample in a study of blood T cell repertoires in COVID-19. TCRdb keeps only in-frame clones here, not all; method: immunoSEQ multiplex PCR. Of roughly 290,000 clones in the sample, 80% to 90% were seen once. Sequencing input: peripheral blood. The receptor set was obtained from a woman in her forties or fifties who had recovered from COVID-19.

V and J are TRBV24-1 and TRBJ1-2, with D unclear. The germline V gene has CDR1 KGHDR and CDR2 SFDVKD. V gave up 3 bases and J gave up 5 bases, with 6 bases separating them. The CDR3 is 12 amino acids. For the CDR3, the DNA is TGTGCCACCAGTGATGGCAGATATGGCTACACCTTC. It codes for CATSDGRYGYTF.

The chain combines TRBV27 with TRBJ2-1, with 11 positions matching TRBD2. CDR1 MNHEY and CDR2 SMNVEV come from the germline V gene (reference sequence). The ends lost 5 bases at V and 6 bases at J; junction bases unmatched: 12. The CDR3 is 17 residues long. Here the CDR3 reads CASSNRLLAGASNEQFF. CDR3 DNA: TGTGCCAGCAGTAACCGATTACTAGCGGGAGCTAGCAATGAGCAGTTCTTC.